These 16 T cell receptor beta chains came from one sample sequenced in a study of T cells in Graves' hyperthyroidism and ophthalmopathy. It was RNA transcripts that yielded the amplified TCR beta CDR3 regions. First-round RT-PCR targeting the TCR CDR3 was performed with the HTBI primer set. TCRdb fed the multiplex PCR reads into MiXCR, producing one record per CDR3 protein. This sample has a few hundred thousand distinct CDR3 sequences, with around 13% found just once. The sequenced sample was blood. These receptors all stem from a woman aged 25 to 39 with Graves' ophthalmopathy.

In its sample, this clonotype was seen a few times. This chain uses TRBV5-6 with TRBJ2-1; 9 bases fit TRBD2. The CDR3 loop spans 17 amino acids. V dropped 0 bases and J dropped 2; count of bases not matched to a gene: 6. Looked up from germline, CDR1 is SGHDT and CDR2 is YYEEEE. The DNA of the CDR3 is TGTGCCAGCAGCTTGGTGGTTAGCGGGGGAGCCTACAATGAGCAGTTCTTC. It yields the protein CASSLVVSGGAYNEQFF.

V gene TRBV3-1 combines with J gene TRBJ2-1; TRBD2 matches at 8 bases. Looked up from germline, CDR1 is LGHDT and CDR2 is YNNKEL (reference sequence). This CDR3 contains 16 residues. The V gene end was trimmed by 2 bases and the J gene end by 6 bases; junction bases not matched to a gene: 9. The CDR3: CASSQPGLEVGNEQFF. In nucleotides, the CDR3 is TGTGCCAGCAGCCAACCGGGACTAGAGGTAGGCAATGAGCAGTTCTTC.

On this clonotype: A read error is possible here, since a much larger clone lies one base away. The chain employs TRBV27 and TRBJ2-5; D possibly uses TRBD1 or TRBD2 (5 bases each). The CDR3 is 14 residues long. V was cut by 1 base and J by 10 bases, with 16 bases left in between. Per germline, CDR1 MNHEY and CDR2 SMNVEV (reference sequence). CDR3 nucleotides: TGTGCCAGCAGTTTATTGGCAGGGAGTAGGGTCCAGTACTTC. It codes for CASSLLAGSRVQYF.

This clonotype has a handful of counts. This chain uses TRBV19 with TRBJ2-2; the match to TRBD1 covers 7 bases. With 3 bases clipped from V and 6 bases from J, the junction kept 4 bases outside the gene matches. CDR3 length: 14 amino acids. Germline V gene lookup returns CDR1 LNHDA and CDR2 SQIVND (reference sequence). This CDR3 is CASSIFQGAGELFF. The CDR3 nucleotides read TGTGCCAGTAGTATTTTTCAGGGGGCCGGGGAGCTGTTTTTT.

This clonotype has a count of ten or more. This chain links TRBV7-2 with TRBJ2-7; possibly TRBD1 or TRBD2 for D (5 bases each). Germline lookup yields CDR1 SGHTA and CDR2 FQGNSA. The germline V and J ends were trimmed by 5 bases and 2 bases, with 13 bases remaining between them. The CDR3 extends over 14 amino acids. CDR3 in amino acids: CASSRDGAAYEQYF. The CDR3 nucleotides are TGTGCCAGCAGCCGGGACGGAGCAGCCTACGAGCAGTACTTC. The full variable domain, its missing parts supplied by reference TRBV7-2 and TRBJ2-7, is GAGVSQSPSNKVTEKGKDVELRCDPISGHTALYWYRQSLGQGLEFLIYFQGNSAPDKSGLPSDRFSAERTGGSVSTLTIQRTQQEDSAVYLCASSRDGAAYEQYFGPGTRLTVT.

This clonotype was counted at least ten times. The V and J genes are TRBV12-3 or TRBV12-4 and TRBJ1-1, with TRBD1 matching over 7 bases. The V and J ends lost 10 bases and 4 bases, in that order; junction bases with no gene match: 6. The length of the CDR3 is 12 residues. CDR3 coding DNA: TGTGCCATCGCCACAGGGGTCACTGAAGCTTTCTTT. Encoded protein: CAIATGVTEAFF.

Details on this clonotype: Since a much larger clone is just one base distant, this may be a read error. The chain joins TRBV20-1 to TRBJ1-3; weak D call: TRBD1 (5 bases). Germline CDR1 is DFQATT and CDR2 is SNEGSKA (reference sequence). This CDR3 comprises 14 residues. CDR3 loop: CSARDTYSVNTIYF. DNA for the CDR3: TGCAGTGCTAGGGACACCTACTCTGTAAACACCATATATTTT.

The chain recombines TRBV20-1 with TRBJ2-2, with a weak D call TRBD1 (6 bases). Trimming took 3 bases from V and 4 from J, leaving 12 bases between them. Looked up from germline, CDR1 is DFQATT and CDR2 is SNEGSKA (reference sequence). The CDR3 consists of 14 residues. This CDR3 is CSASDQDSTGELFF. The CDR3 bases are TGCAGTGCTAGTGATCAGGACAGCACCGGGGAGCTGTTTTTT.

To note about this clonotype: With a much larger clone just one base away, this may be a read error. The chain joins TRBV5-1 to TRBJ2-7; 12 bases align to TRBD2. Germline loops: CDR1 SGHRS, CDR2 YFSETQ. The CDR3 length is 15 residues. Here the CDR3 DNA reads TGCGCCAGCAGCAACTCACTAGCGGGGGGCGACGAGCAGTGCTTC. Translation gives CASSNSLAGGDEQCF. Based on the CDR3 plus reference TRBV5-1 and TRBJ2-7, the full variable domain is KAGVTQTPRYLIKTRGQQVTLSCSPISGHRSVSWYQQTPGQGLQFLFEYFSETQRNKGNFPGRFSGRQFSNSRSEMNVSTLELGDSALYLCASSNSLAGGDEQCFGPGTRLTVT.

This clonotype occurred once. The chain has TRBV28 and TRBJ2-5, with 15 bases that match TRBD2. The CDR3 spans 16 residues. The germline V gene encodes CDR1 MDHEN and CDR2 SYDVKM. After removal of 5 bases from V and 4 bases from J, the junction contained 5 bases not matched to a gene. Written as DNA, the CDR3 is TGTGCCAGCAGTCCCGGACTAGCGGGGGGGCCAGAGACCCAGTACTTC. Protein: CASSPGLAGGPETQYF.

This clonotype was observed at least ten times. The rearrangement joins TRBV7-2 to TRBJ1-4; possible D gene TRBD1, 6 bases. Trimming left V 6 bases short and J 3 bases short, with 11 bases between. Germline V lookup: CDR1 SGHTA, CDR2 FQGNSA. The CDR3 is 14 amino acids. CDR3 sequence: CASSSGVANEKLFF. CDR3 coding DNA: TGTGCCAGCAGTTCAGGGGTGGCTAATGAAAAACTGTTTTTT.

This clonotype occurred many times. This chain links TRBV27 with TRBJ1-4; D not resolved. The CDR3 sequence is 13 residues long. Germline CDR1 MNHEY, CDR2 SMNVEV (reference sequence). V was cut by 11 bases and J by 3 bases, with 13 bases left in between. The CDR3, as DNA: TGTGCCGCTCAACGAGGGCCTAATGAAAAACTGTTTTTT. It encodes CAAQRGPNEKLFF.

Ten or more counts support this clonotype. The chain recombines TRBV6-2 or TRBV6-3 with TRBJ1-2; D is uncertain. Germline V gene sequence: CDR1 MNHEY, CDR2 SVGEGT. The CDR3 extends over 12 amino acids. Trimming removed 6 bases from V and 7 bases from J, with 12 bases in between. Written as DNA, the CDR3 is TGTGCCAGCAGACGCGACGGGAGTGGCTACACCTTC. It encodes CASRRDGSGYTF.

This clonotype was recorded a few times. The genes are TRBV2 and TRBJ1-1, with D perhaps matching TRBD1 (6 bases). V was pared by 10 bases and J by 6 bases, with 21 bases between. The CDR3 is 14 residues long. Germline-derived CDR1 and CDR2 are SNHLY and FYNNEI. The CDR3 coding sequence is TGTGCCACTACTCCGGGGGGGGGGCTTCCTGAAGCTTTCTTT. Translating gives CATTPGGGLPEAFF.

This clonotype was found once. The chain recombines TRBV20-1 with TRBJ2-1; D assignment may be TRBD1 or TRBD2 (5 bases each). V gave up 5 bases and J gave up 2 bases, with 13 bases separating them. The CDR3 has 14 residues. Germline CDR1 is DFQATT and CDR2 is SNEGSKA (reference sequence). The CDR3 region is CSAVGERTYNEQFF. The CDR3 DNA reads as TGCAGTGCTGTGGGGGAGCGGACCTACAATGAGCAGTTCTTC.

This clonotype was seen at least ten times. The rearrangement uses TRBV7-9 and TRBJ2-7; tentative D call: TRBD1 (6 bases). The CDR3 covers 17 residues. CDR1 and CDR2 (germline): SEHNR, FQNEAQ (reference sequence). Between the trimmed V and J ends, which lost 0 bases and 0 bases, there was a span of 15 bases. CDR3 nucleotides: TGTGCCAGCAGCTTAGCGGATGGGGGCCCTCGCTCCTACGAGCAGTACTTC. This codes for CASSLADGGPRSYEQYF.